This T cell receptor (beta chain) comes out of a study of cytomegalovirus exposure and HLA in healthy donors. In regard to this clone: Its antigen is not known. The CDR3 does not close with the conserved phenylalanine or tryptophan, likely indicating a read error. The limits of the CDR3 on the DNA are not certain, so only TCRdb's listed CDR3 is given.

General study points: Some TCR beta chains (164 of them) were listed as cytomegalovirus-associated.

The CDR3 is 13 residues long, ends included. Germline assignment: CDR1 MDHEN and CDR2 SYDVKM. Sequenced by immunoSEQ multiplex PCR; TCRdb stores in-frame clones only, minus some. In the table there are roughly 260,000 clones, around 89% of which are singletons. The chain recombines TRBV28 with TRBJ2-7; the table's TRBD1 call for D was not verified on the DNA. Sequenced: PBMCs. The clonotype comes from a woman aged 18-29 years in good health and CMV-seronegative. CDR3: CASSLLFSDRWDL.